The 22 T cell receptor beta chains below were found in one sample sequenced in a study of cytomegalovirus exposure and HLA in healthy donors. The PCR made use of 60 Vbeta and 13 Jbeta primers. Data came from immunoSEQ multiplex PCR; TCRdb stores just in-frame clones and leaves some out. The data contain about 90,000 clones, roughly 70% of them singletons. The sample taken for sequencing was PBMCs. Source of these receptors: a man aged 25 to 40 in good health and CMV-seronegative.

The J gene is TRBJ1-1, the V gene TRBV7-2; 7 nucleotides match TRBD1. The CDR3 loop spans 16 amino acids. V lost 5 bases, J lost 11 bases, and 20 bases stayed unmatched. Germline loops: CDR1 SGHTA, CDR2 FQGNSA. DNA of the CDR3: TGTGCCAGCAGCCCCCAAGGTGGGACAGCGTTCTCGGGGGCTTTCTTT. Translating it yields CASSPQGGTAFSGAFF.

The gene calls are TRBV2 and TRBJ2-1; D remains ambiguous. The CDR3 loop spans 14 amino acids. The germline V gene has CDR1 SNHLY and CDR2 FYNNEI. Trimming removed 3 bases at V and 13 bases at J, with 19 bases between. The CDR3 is CASSDLVAGGSQFF. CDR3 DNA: TGTGCCAGCAGTGATTTGGTGGCCGGCGGTAGTCAGTTCTTC.

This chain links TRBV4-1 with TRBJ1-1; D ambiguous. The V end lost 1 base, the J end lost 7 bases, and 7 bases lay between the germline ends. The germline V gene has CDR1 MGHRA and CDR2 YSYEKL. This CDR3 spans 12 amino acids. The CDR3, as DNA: TGCGCCAGCAGCCAAGTGCCGGGTGAAGCTTTCTTT. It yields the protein CASSQVPGEAFF.

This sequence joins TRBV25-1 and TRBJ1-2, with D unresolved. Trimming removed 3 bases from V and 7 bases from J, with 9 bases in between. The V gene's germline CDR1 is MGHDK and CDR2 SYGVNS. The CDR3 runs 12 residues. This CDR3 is CASSDGGGGYTF. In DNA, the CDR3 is TGTGCCAGCAGTGACGGAGGCGGTGGCTACACCTTC.

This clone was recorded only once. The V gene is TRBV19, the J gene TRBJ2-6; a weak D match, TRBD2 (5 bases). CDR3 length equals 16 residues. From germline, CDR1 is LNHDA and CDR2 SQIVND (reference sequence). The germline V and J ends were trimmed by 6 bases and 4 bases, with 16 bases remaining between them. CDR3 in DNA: TGTGCCAGTAGCCAGCGGATAGCTCCCGGGGCCAACGTCCTGACTTTC. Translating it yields CASSQRIAPGANVLTF.

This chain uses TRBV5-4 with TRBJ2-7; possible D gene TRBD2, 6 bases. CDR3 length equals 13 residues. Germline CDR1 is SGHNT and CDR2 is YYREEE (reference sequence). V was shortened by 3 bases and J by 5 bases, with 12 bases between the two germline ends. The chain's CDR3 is CASSWTIIDEQYF. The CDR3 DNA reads TGTGCCAGCAGCTGGACTATAATTGACGAGCAGTACTTC. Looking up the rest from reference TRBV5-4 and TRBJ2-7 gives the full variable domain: ETGVTQSPTHLIKTRGQQVTLRCSSQSGHNTVSWYQQALGQGPQFIFQYYREEENGRGNFPPRFSGLQFPNYSSELNVNALELDDSALYLCASSWTIIDEQYFGPGTRLTVT.

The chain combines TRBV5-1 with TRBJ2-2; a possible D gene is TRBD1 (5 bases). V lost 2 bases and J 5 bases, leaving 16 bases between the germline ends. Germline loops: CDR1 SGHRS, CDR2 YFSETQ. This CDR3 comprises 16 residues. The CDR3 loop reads CASSFLGQGYTGELFF. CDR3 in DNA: TGCGCCAGCAGCTTTCTCGGGCAGGGTTATACCGGGGAGCTGTTTTTT.

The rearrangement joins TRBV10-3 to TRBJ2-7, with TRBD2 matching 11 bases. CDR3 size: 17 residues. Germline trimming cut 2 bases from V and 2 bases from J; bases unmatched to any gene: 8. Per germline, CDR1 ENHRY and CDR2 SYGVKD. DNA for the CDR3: TGTGCCATCAGTGAGGCGCCGGGACTAGCGGAGCCCTACGAGCAGTACTTC. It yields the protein CAISEAPGLAEPYEQYF.

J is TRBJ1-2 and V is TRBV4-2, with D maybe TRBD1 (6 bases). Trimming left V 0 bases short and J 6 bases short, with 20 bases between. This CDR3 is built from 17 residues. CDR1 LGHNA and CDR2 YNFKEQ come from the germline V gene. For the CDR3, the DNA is TGTGCCAGCAGCCAAGATCTTAGCGGGGGCACTCTGAATGGCTACACCTTC. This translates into CASSQDLSGGTLNGYTF.

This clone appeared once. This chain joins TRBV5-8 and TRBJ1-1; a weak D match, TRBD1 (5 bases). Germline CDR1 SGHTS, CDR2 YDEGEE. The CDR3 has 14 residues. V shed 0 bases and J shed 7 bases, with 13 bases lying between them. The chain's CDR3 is CASSLGGQAFEAFF. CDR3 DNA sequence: TGTGCCAGCAGCTTGGGGGGCCAGGCATTTGAAGCTTTCTTT.

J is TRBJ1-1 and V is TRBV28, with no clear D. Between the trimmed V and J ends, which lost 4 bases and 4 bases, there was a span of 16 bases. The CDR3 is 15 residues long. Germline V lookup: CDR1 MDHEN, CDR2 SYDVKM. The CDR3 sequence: CASSSGSGDRTEAFF. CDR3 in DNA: TGTGCCAGCAGTTCGGGCTCCGGGGATCGCACTGAAGCTTTCTTT.

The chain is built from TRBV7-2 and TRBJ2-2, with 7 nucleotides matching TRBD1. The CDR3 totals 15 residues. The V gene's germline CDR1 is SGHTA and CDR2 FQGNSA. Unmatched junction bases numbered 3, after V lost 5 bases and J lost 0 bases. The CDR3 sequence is CASSPGTANTGELFF. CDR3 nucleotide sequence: TGTGCCAGCAGCCCCGGGACAGCGAACACCGGGGAGCTGTTTTTT.

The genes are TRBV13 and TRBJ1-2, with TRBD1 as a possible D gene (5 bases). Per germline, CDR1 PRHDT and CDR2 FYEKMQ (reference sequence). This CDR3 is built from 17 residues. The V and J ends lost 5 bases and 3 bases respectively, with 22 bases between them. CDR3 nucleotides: TGTGCCAGCAGCGAAACCCAGGGCCCCCCAACTGACTATGGCTACACCTTC. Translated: CASSETQGPPTDYGYTF.

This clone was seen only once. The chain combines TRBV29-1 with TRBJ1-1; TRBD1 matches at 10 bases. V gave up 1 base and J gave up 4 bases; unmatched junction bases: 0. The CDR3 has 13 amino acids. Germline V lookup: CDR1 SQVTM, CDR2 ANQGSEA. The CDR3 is CSVEGTGGTEAFF. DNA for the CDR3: TGCAGCGTTGAAGGGACAGGGGGCACTGAAGCTTTCTTT.

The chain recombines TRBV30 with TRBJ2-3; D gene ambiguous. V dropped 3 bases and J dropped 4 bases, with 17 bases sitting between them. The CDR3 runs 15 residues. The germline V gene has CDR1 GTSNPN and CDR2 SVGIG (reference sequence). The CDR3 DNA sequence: TGTGCCTGGAGCCGCCTGGCGGTAGGCGCAGATACGCAGTATTTT. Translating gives CAWSRLAVGADTQYF.

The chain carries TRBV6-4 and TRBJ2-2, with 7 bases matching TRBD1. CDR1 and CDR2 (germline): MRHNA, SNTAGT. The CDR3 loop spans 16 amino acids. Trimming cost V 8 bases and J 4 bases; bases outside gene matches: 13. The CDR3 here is CASADRAISGTGELFF. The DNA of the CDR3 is TGTGCCAGCGCTGACAGGGCAATATCGGGCACCGGGGAGCTGTTTTTT.

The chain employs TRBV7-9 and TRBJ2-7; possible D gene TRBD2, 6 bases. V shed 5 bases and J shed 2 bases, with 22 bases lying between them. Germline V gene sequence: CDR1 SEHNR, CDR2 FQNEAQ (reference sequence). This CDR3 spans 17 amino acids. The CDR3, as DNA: TGTGCCAGCAGCATACAATTATCGGGGGTGGGCGCCTACGAGCAGTACTTC. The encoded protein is CASSIQLSGVGAYEQYF.

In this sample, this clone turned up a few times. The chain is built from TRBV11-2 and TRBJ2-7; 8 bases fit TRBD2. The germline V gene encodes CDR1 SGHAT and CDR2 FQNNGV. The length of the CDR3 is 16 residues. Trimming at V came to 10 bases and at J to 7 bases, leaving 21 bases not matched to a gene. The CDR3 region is CATTGGSSGGWGEQYF. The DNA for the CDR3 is TGTGCCACCACTGGGGGGTCGAGCGGGGGCTGGGGGGAGCAGTACTTC. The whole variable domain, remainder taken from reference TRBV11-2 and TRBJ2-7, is EAGVAQSPRYKIIEKRQSVAFWCNPISGHATLYWYQQILGQGPKLLIQFQNNGVVDDSQLPKDRFSAERLKGVDSTLKIQPAKLEDSAVYLCATTGGSSGGWGEQYFGPGTRLTVT.

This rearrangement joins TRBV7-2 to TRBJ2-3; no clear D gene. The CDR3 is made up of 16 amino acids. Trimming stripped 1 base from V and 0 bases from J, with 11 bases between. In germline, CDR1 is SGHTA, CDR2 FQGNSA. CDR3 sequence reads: CASSLELRRSTDTQYF. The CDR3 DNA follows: TGTGCCAGCAGCTTAGAATTAAGGCGGAGCACAGATACGCAGTATTTT.

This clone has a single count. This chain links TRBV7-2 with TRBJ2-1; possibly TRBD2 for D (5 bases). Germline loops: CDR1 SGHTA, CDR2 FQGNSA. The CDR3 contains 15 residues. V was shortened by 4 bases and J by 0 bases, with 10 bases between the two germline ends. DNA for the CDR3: TGTGCCAGCAGCTCCGGGGAGAGCTCCTACAATGAGCAGTTCTTC. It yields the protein CASSSGESSYNEQFF.

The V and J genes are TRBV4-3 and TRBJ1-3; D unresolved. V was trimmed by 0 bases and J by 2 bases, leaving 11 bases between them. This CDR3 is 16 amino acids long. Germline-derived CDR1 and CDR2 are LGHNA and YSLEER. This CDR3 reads CASSQDHPGAGNTIYF. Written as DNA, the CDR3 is TGCGCCAGCAGCCAAGACCACCCCGGGGCTGGAAACACCATATATTTT.

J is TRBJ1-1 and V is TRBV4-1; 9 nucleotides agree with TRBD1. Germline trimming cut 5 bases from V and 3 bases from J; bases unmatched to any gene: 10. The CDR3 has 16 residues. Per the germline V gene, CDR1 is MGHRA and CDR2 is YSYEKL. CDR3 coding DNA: TGCGCCAGCAGCAACAAGGACAGGGGATCGGACACTGAAGCTTTCTTT. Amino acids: CASSNKDRGSDTEAFF.